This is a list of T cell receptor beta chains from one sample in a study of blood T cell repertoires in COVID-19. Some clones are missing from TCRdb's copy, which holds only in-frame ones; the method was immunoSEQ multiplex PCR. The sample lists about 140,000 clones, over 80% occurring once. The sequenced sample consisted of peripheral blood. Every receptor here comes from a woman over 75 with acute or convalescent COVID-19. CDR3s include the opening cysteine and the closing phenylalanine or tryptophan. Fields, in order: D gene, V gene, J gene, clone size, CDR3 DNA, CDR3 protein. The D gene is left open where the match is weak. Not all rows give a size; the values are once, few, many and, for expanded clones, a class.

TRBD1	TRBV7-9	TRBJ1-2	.	TGTGCCAGCAGCTTAGACAGGGGGAGGTTTGGCTACACCTTC	CASSLDRGRFGYTF
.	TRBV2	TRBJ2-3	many	TGTGCCAGCAGTAGAGGACTAAGCACAGATACGCAGTATTTT	CASSRGLSTDTQYF
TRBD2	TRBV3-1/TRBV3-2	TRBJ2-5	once	TGTGCCAGCAGCCAAAGTGGCGGGGGTGGGCGAGAGACCCAGTACTTC	CASSQSGGGGRETQYF
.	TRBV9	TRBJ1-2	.	TGTGCCAGCAGCGAGGGTGCTACGGGGAACTATGGCTACACCTTC	CASSEGATGNYGYTF
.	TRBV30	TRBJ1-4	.	TGTGCCTGGATCGACCTGGGCGCCGAAAAACTGTTTTTT	CAWIDLGAEKLFF
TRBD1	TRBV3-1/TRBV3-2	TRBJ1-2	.	TGTGCCAGCAGCCAACGGGGACAGAAGAACACCTTC	CASSQRGQKNTF
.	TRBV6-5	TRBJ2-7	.	TGTGCCAGCAGGCGGGACGGGGACTACGAGCAGTACTTC	CASRRDGDYEQYF
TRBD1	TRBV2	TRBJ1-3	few	TGTGCCAGCCGGGACAGGGGAAACACCATATATTTT	CASRDRGNTIYF
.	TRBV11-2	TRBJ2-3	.	TGTGCCAGCAGCCTAAGCGCGGGTAGCACAGATACGCAGTATTTT	CASSLSAGSTDTQYF
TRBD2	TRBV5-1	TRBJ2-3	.	TGCGCCAGCAGCTTTAGCGGGGGAAGCACAGATACGCAGTATTTT	CASSFSGGSTDTQYF
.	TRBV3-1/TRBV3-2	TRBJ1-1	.	TGTGCCAGCAGCCAAGAAGGGGGAGACACTGAAGCTTTCTTT	CASSQEGGDTEAFF
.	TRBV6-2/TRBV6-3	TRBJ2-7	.	TGTGCCAGCAGTTACGTATATAGGCAGGATAACGATCACTTC	CASSYVYRQDNDHF
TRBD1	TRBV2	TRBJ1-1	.	TGTGCCAGCAGTGACCAACAGGGGATCACTGAAGCTTTCTTT	CASSDQQGITEAFF
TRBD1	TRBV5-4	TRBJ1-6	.	TGTGCCAGCAGCTCACAGGGGGCGAGAAAGGTGAATAATTCACCCCTCCACTTT	CASSSQGARKVNNSPLHF
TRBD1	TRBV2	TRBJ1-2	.	TGTGCCAGCAGTCCGGACAGGGGTGGTAGCTATGGCTACACCTTC	CASSPDRGGSYGYTF
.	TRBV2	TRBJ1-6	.	TGTGCCAGCGGGAGCTCCTATAATTCACCCCTCCACTTT	CASGSSYNSPLHF
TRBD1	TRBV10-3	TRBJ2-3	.	TGTGCCATCAGTGAGTCCATAGGACAGGGACGCACAGATACGCAGTATTTT	CAISESIGQGRTDTQYF
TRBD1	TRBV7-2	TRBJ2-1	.	TGTGCCAGCAGCGTGACAGGGACCCTACCGTACAATGAGCAGTTCTTC	CASSVTGTLPYNEQFF
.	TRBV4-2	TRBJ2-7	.	TGTGCCAGCAGCCATCCCGGCGAGGAATCCGAGCAGTACTTC	CASSHPGEESEQYF
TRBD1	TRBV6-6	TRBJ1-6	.	TGTGCCAGCAGGGCCGAGGGACAGAATTCACCCCTCCACTTT	CASRAEGQNSPLHF
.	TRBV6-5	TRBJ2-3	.	TGTGCCAGCAGACAGGATTCCACAGATACGCAGTATTTT	CASRQDSTDTQYF
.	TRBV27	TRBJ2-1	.	TGTGCCAGCAGTTTATTTCCCCTCACAGGGTTTGGCAATGAGCAGTTCTTC	CASSLFPLTGFGNEQFF
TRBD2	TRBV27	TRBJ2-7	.	TGTGCCAGCAGTTCGCACGGGGGGGGGAACTCCTACGAGCAGTACTTC	CASSSHGGGNSYEQYF
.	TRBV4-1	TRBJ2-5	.	TGCGCCAGCAGTCATCCGAGAGGACAGCAAGAGACCCAGTACTTC	CASSHPRGQQETQYF
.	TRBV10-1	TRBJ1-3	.	TGCGCCAGCAGTAGCGGAGGAGAACTTGGAAACACCATATATTTT	CASSSGGELGNTIYF
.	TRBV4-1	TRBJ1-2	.	TGCGCCAGCAGCCAAGATTTGGACAGTTTGTATGGCTACACCTTC	CASSQDLDSLYGYTF
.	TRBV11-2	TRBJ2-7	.	TGTGCCAGCAGCTTAGTCGGGGGGCCGTCCTACGAGCAGTACTTC	CASSLVGGPSYEQYF
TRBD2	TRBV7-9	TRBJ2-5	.	TGTGCCAGCAGCTTAGGTCATGGCGGGGGGGCCTTGGAGACCCAGTACTTC	CASSLGHGGGALETQYF
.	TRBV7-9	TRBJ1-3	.	TGTGCCAGCAGCTTCCAGAGGCAGGGGAACTCAAACACCATATATTTT	CASSFQRQGNSNTIYF
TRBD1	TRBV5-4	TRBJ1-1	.	TGTGCCAGCAGCCGACAGGGGAGTATGAACACTGAAGCTTTCTTT	CASSRQGSMNTEAFF
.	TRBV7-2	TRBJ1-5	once	TGTGCCAGCAGCTTCAGGGATCAGCCCCAGCATTTT	CASSFRDQPQHF
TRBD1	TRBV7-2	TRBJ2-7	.	TGTGCCAGCAGCTTAGAAGGACAGGGTCCCTACGAGCAGTACTTC	CASSLEGQGPYEQYF
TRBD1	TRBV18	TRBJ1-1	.	TGTGCCAGCTCACCAAACGGACAGGTTGGGTACACTGAAGCTTTCTTT	CASSPNGQVGYTEAFF
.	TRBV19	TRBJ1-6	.	TGTGCCAGCTCGACAGCCTCTCAGAATTCACCCCTCCACTTT	CASSTASQNSPLHF
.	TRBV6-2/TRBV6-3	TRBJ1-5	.	TGTGCCAGCAGTTACGTTCCAGGGAGGGATAGCAATCAGCCCCAGCATTTT	CASSYVPGRDSNQPQHF
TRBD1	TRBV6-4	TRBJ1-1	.	TGTGCCAGCAGATCGGACAGGGCTGGCACTGAAGCTTTCTTT	CASRSDRAGTEAFF
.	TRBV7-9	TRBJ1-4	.	TGTGCCAGCAGCTTAGCCCAGGGATCGATCGAAAAACTGTTTTTT	CASSLAQGSIEKLFF
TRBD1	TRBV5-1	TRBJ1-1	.	TGCGCCAGCAGCTTGGCCGGGACAGGCGCCACTGAAGCTTTCTTT	CASSLAGTGATEAFF
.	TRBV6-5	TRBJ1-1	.	TGTGCCAGCCGTATCGGACATTCGAACACTGAAGCTTTCTTT	CASRIGHSNTEAFF
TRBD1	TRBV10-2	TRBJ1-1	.	TGCGCCAGTACTTTTACAGGGGACACTGAAGCTTTCTTT	CASTFTGDTEAFF
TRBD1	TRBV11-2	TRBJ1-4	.	TGTGCCAGCAGCTTAATGACAGGGGCTGAAAAACTGTTTTTT	CASSLMTGAEKLFF
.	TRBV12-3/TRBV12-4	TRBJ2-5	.	TGTGCCAGCACCTCTGGGGCCTGGGAGACCCAGTACTTC	CASTSGAWETQYF
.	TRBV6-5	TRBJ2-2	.	TGTGCCAGCAGGGGCAGGGGCCGGAACACCGGGGAGCTGTTTTTT	CASRGRGRNTGELFF
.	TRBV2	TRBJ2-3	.	TGTGCCAGCAGTGGCGGGGGCCTTGGCACAGATACGCAGTATTTT	CASSGGGLGTDTQYF
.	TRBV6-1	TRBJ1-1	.	TGTGCCAGCAGTGAAGCGGGCAGGTTTAGTGAAGCTTTCTTT	CASSEAGRFSEAFF
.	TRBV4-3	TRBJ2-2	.	TGCGCCAGCAGCCAAGATATAACGGACACCGGGGAGCTGTTTTTT	CASSQDITDTGELFF
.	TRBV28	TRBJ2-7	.	TGTGCCAGCAGTTTTCAGGTAACCGGCGAGCAGTACTTC	CASSFQVTGEQYF
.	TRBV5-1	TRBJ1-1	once	TGCGCCAGCAGCTCCCTTCTCCAGGTGAACACTGAAGCTTTCTTT	CASSSLLQVNTEAFF
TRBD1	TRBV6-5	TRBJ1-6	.	TGTGCCAGCAGACCCGACAGGGGCAATAATTCACCCCTCCACTTT	CASRPDRGNNSPLHF
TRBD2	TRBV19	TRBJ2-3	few	TGTGCCAGTAAAGAGGGGACTAGCGGCGTCCCGGCAGATACGCAGTATTTT	CASKEGTSGVPADTQYF
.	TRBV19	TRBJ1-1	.	TGTGCCAGTAGTCGACAGTACACTGAAGCTTTCTTT	CASSRQYTEAFF
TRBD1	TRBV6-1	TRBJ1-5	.	TGTGCCAGCAGTGAAGCGCCGACAGGGGTAAGCAGGCAGCCCCAGCATTTT	CASSEAPTGVSRQPQHF